The sequence of this T cell receptor (beta chain) was determined in a study of blood T cell repertoires in COVID-19. The CDR3 is 15 residues long. Germline CDR1 and CDR2: ENHRY and SYGVKD. The V gene lost 0 bases and the J gene lost 5 bases, with 10 bases spanning the gap. Measured with immunoSEQ multiplex PCR; TCRdb has only the in-frame clones, and not every one. The sample consists of 80,000 or so clones, 90% of them appearing once. The material sequenced was peripheral blood. The origin of this receptor is a woman aged 50 to 65 in a cohort sampled during active COVID-19. V is TRBV10-3 and J is TRBJ1-4, with no clear D. The CDR3 here is CAISESRSGNEKLFF. DNA for the CDR3: TGTGCCATCAGTGAGTCGAGGTCGGGGAATGAAAAACTGTTTTTT.